One and the same sample provided the 22 T cell receptor beta chains below, sequenced in a study of control samples from healthy donors and cancer patients. Profiled with immunoSEQ multiplex PCR; TCRdb holds only in-frame clones, not every one. The data contain about 160,000 clones, roughly 89% of them singletons. Source material: blood. The receptors here all came from a man aged 25 to 40 in good health.

This chain joins TRBV7-8 and TRBJ1-1, with D tentatively TRBD1 (5 bases). The CDR3 contains 17 residues. V was cut by 0 bases and J by 1 base, with 15 bases left in between. In germline, CDR1 is SGHVS, CDR2 FQNEAQ. The CDR3 region is CASSLAGTFSSNTEAFF. CDR3 coding DNA: TGTGCCAGCAGCTTAGCCGGGACCTTCTCCTCGAACACTGAAGCTTTCTTT.

This clone was observed a few times. The rearrangement joins TRBV7-9 to TRBJ1-6; no definite D call. CDR1 and CDR2 from the germline V gene are SEHNR and FQNEAQ (reference sequence). The germline V and J ends were trimmed by 0 bases and 10 bases, with 4 bases remaining between them. The CDR3 totals 12 residues. This CDR3 is CASSLARSPLHF. CDR3 coding DNA: TGTGCCAGCAGCTTAGCGCGCTCACCCCTCCACTTT.

The chain carries TRBV9 and TRBJ2-5; 7 positions match TRBD2. The V gene end was trimmed by 3 bases and the J gene end by 1 base; junction bases not matched to a gene: 15. Germline V gene data show CDR1 as SGDLS and CDR2 as YYNGEE. The CDR3 spans 18 residues. CDR3 amino acids: CASSAPPRGGTTQETQYF. The CDR3 nucleotides are TGTGCCAGCAGCGCACCCCCTCGTGGCGGGACTACCCAAGAGACCCAGTACTTC.

The genes are TRBV12-3 or TRBV12-4 and TRBJ2-5, with D tentatively TRBD2 (6 bases). This CDR3 region has 13 residues. V was pared by 1 base and J by 5 bases, with 8 bases between. CDR3 protein: CASSLGRAETQYF. The CDR3 coding sequence is TGTGCCAGCAGTTTAGGGAGGGCGGAGACCCAGTACTTC.

This clone was seen just once. The rearrangement links TRBV7-9 to TRBJ2-5; D is unresolved. The length of the CDR3 is 16 residues. V was shortened by 5 bases and J by 4 bases, with 20 bases between the two germline ends. Germline CDR1 reads SEHNR; CDR2 reads FQNEAQ (reference sequence). The CDR3: CASSPRSQRERETQYF. The CDR3 bases are TGTGCCAGCAGCCCCCGTTCCCAGCGCGAGCGAGAGACCCAGTACTTC.

The genes are TRBV10-3 and TRBJ2-2, with TRBD2 matching 13 bases. V lost 8 bases to trimming and J lost 3 bases; unmatched junction nucleotides: 9. Germline V gene lookup returns CDR1 ENHRY and CDR2 SYGVKD. CDR3 size: 17 residues. CDR3 loop: CAIPKTSGGSHTGELFF. In DNA, the CDR3 is TGTGCCATCCCGAAGACTAGCGGGGGGTCCCACACCGGGGAGCTGTTTTTT.

The chain has TRBV5-5 and TRBJ1-5; D perhaps matches TRBD1 (6 bases). V was clipped by 2 bases and J by 1 base, with 10 bases between them. This CDR3 has 15 amino acids. Germline assignment: CDR1 SGHKS and CDR2 YYEKEE (reference sequence). CDR3 residues: CASSLQGLSNQPQHF. CDR3 coding DNA: TGTGCCAGCAGCTTACAGGGACTCAGCAATCAGCCCCAGCATTTT. The full variable domain, with the rest looked up from reference TRBV5-5 and TRBJ1-5, is DAGVTQSPTHLIKTRGQQVTLRCSPISGHKSVSWYQQVLGQGPQFIFQYYEKEERGRGNFPDRFSARQFPNYSSELNVNALLLGDSALYLCASSLQGLSNQPQHFGDGTRLSIL.

V gene TRBV10-1 combines with J gene TRBJ1-3; TRBD1 agrees at 10 bases. The trim removed 6 bases at V and 0 bases at J, leaving 8 bases unmatched. Germline loops: CDR1 WNHNN, CDR2 SYGVQD (reference sequence). CDR3 length: 17 residues. The CDR3 is CASRPDRGRGSGNTIYF. In nucleotides, the CDR3 is TGCGCCAGCAGACCCGACAGGGGGCGAGGCTCTGGAAACACCATATATTTT.

The chain joins TRBV11-2 to TRBJ1-6, with 7 bases that match TRBD1. Germline CDR1 and CDR2: SGHAT and FQNNGV. The ends lost 4 bases at V and 11 bases at J; junction bases unmatched: 8. The CDR3 covers 14 residues. The CDR3 DNA reads as TGTGCCAGCAGCTCCACAGGGGCTCCAACACCCCTCCACTTT. Translating it yields CASSSTGAPTPLHF.

The rearrangement uses TRBV14 and TRBJ2-3, with D tentatively TRBD2 (5 bases). The CDR3 has 18 amino acids. CDR1 and CDR2 (germline): SGHDN, FVKESK. Trimming left V 3 bases short and J 2 bases short, with 21 bases between. The chain's CDR3 is CASSHQTDYSSLTDTQYF. For the CDR3, the DNA is TGTGCCAGCAGCCACCAGACCGACTACTCCAGCCTCACAGATACGCAGTATTTT.

The chain links TRBV12-3 or TRBV12-4 to TRBJ1-5; D call uncertain. This CDR3 spans 11 amino acids. Trimming shortened V by 4 bases and J by 12 bases, and 10 bases separated the two germline ends. The CDR3 loop reads CASSSSSLQHF. Written as DNA, the CDR3 is TGTGCCAGCAGTTCCTCGAGTCTCCAGCATTTT.

The rearrangement joins TRBV6-5 to TRBJ1-2; possibly TRBD1 for D (6 bases). The CDR3 is 14 amino acids. Per the germline V gene, CDR1 is MNHEY and CDR2 is SVGAGI. The germline V and J ends were trimmed by 8 bases and 5 bases, with 18 bases remaining between them. DNA for the CDR3: TGTGCCAGCGATGAGGGGGGCGCGGAATATGGCTACACCTTC. Protein: CASDEGGAEYGYTF.

This clone was recorded once. The rearrangement links TRBV19 to TRBJ2-1, with 7 positions matching TRBD2. After removal of 5 bases from V and 7 bases from J, the junction contained 8 bases not matched to a gene. Germline CDR1 and CDR2: LNHDA and SQIVND (reference sequence). The CDR3 extends over 14 amino acids. The CDR3 loop reads CASSAQRGGNEQFF. DNA of the CDR3: TGTGCCAGTAGTGCCCAGCGGGGTGGAAATGAGCAGTTCTTC.

The V call is TRBV25-1, the J call TRBJ2-1; 13 positions match TRBD2. Germline trimming cut 8 bases from V and 8 bases from J; bases unmatched to any gene: 12. The CDR3 runs 16 residues. Per germline, CDR1 MGHDK and CDR2 SYGVNS. DNA of the CDR3: TGTGCCAGCCGGCGCGCTGGGACTAGCGGGACTGATGAGCAGTTCTTC. This gives the protein CASRRAGTSGTDEQFF.

In its sample, this clone was seen once. J is TRBJ1-4 and V is TRBV27; D remains unclear. The CDR3 is made up of 15 amino acids. CDR1 and CDR2 (germline): MNHEY, SMNVEV (reference sequence). Trimming left V 5 bases short and J 7 bases short, with 17 bases between. CDR3 residues: CASSTYSGNLEKLFF. CDR3 bases: TGTGCCAGCAGTACTTACTCCGGAAACCTTGAAAAACTGTTTTTT.

The chain links TRBV7-2 to TRBJ2-3; D uncertain. The CDR3 length is 14 residues. Germline lookup yields CDR1 SGHTA and CDR2 FQGNSA. Trimming cost V 2 bases and J 0 bases, with 6 bases left between them. The CDR3 DNA sequence: TGTGCCAGCAGCTTAATGGCTAGCACAGATACGCAGTATTTT. Translating gives CASSLMASTDTQYF. Drawing the rest from reference TRBV7-2 and TRBJ2-3, the complete variable domain is GAGVSQSPSNKVTEKGKDVELRCDPISGHTALYWYRQSLGQGLEFLIYFQGNSAPDKSGLPSDRFSAERTGGSVSTLTIQRTQQEDSAVYLCASSLMASTDTQYFGPGTRLTVL.

This chain connects TRBV5-5 to TRBJ1-3, with a weak D call TRBD1 (6 bases). This CDR3 region has 15 residues. Trimming left V 0 bases short and J 4 bases short, with 11 bases between. The V gene's germline CDR1 is SGHKS and CDR2 YYEKEE (reference sequence). The CDR3 nucleotides are TGTGCCAGCAGCTTGGACGGGGGCGCCGGAAACACCATATATTTT. This codes for CASSLDGGAGNTIYF.

The chain combines TRBV27 with TRBJ2-3; 9 bases are a match to TRBD2. Germline V gene lookup returns CDR1 MNHEY and CDR2 SMNVEV (reference sequence). The CDR3 sequence is 13 residues long. J lost 6 bases, V lost 8 bases, and 6 bases had no gene match. CDR3 sequence reads: CASGRAGGDTQYF. CDR3 DNA sequence: TGTGCCAGCGGTAGGGCGGGAGGGGATACGCAGTATTTT.

The chain is built from TRBV15 and TRBJ1-2; D ambiguous. The germline gives CDR1 LNHNV, CDR2 YYDKDF (reference sequence). Trimming took 0 bases from V and 4 from J, leaving 15 bases between them. The CDR3 totals 16 residues. CDR3 DNA: TGTGCCACCAGCAGAGATCTAGTGACGGACGTCTATGGCTACACCTTC. It translates to CATSRDLVTDVYGYTF.

This rearrangement joins TRBV6-5 to TRBJ1-5, with D hard to call. Germline CDR1 and CDR2: MNHEY and SVGAGI. V lost 0 bases, J lost 5 bases, and 11 bases lay in between. The CDR3 has 15 residues. The CDR3 sequence is CASSYSAGLYQPQHF. CDR3 bases: TGTGCCAGCAGTTACTCCGCCGGATTGTATCAGCCCCAGCATTTT.

This rearrangement joins TRBV27 to TRBJ1-6; D gene unclear. The germline V gene encodes CDR1 MNHEY and CDR2 SMNVEV (reference sequence). V shed 4 bases and J shed 10 bases, with 11 bases lying between them. The CDR3 is made up of 13 amino acids. The CDR3 reads CASSYSGGSPLHF. CDR3 in DNA: TGTGCCAGCAGTTATTCGGGCGGATCACCCCTCCACTTT.

In its sample, this clone was seen once. The CDR3 reads CSVGGNEQFF. The DNA of the CDR3 is TGCAGCGTTGGGGGTAATGAGCAGTTCTTC. V gene TRBV29-1 combines with J gene TRBJ2-1; no clear D. Deletions cut 4 bases from V and 7 bases from J, with 5 bases between. The CDR3 is 10 amino acids. Germline CDR1 reads SQVTM; CDR2 reads ANQGSEA.